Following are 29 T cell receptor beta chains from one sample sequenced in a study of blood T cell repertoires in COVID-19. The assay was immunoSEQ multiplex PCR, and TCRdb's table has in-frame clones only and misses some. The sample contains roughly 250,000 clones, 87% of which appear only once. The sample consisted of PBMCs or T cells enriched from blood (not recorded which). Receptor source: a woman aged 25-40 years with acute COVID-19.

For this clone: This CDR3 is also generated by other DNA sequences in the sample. This CDR3 is CASSLGQIYGYTF. The DNA for the CDR3 is TGCGCCAGCAGCTTGGGACAGATTTATGGCTACACCTTC. This sequence joins TRBV5-1 and TRBJ1-2; D perhaps matches TRBD1 (5 bases). Germline loops: CDR1 SGHRS, CDR2 YFSETQ. The CDR3 runs 13 residues. The ends were cut back, 0 bases at V and 5 bases at J, with 8 bases in the middle.

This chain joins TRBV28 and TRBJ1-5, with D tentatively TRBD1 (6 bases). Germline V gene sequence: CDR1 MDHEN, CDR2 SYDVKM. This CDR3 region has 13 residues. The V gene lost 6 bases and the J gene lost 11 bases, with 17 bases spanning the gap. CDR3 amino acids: CASSDGGTVAQHF. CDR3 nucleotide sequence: TGTGCCAGCAGCGATGGGGGCACCGTAGCCCAGCATTTT. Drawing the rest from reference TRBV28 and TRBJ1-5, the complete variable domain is DVKVTQSSRYLVKRTGEKVFLECVQDMDHENMFWYRQDPGLGLRLIYFSYDVKMKEKGDIPEGYSVSREKKERFSLILESASTNQTSMYLCASSDGGTVAQHFGDGTRLSIL.

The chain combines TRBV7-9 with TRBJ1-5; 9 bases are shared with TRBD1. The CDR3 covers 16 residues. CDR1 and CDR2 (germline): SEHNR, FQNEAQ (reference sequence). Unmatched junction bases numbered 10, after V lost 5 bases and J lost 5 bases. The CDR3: CASSPGTGLRYQPQHF. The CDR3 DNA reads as TGTGCCAGCAGCCCCGGGACAGGGCTTCGATATCAGCCCCAGCATTTT.

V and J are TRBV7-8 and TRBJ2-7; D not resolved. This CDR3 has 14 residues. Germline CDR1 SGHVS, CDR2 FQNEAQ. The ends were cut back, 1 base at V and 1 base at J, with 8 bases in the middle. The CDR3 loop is CASSLGTASYEQYF. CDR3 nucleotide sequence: TGTGCCAGCAGCTTAGGAACTGCGTCCTACGAGCAGTACTTC. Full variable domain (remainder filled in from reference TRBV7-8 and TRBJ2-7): GAGVSQSPRYKVAKRGQDVALRCDPISGHVSLFWYQQALGQGPEFLTYFQNEAQLDKSGLPSDRFFAERPEGSVSTLKIQRTQQEDSAVYLCASSLGTASYEQYFGPGTRLTVT.

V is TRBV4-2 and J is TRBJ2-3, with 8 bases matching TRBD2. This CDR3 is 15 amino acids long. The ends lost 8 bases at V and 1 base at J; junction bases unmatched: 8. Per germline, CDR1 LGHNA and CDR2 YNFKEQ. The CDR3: CASDPPGGGTDTQYF. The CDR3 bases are TGTGCCAGCGATCCGCCCGGGGGGGGCACAGATACGCAGTATTTT.

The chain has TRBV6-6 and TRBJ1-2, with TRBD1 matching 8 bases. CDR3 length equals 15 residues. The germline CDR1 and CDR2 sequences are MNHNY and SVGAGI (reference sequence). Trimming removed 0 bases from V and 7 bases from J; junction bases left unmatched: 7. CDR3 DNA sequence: TGTGCCAGCAGTTACTCGACACAGGGGGACGGTGGCTACACCTTC. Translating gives CASSYSTQGDGGYTF.

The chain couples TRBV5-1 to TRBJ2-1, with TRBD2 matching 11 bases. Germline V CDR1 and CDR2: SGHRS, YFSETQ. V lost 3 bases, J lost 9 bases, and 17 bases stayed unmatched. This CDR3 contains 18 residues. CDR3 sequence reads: CASSSAGVAGGRPSEQFF. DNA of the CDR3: TGCGCCAGCAGCTCCGCCGGGGTAGCGGGGGGGCGGCCGAGTGAGCAGTTCTTC.

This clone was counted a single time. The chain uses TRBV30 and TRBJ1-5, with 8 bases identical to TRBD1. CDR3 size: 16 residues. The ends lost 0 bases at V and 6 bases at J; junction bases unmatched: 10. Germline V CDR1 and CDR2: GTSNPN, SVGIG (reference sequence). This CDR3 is CAWSVRGQGHSQPQHF. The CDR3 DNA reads TGTGCCTGGAGTGTACGAGGACAGGGACACAGTCAGCCCCAGCATTTT.

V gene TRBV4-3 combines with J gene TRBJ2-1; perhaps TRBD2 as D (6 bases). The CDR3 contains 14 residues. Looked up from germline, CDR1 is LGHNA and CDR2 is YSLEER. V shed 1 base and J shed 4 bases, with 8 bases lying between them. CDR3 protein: CASSQGSGYNEQFF. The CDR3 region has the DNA TGCGCCAGCAGCCAAGGGAGCGGGTACAATGAGCAGTTCTTC.

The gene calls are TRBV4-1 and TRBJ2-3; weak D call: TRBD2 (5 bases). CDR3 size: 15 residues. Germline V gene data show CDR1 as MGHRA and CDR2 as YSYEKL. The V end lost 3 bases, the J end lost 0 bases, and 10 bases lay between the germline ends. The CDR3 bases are TGCGCCAGCAGCCAGACGAGGGCTAGCACAGATACGCAGTATTTT. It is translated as CASSQTRASTDTQYF.

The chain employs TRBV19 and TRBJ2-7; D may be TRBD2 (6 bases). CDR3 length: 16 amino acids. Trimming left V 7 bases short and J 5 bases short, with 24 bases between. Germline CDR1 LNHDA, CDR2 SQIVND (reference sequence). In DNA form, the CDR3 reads TGTGCCAGTACCCTATCCTCCACGGCGGGAAGGAACGAGCAGTACTTC. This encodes CASTLSSTAGRNEQYF.

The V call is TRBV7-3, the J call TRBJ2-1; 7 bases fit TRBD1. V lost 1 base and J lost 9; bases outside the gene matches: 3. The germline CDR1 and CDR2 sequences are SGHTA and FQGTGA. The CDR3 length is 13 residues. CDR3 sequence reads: CASSLIGGGEQFF. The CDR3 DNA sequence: TGTGCCAGCAGCTTAATAGGGGGCGGTGAGCAGTTCTTC.

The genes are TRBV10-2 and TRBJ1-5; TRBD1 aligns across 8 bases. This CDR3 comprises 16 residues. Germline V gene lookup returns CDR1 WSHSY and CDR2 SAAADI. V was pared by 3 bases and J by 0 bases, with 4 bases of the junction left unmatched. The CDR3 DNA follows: TGCGCCAGCAGTGATACACAGGGGGGTAGCAATCAGCCCCAGCATTTT. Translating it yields CASSDTQGGSNQPQHF.

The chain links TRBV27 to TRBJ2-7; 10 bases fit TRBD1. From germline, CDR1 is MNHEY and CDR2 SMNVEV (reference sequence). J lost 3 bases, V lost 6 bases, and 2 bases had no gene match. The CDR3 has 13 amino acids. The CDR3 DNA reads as TGTGCCAGCAGGGACAGGGGGAACTACGAGCAGTACTTC. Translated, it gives CASRDRGNYEQYF.

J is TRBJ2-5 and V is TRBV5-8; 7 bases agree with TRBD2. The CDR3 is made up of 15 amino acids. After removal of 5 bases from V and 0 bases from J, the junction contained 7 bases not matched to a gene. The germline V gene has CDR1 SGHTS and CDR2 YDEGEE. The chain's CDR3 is CASRTAGGDQETQYF. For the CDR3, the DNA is TGTGCCAGCAGAACGGCTGGGGGGGACCAAGAGACCCAGTACTTC.

The CDR3 here is CASSMAVLGNQPQHF. CDR3 nucleotide sequence: TGTGCCAGTAGTATGGCAGTTCTTGGCAATCAGCCCCAGCATTTT. V usage is TRBV19 and J usage is TRBJ1-5; D remains unclear. This CDR3 comprises 15 residues. V lost 3 bases to trimming and J lost 2 bases, with 11 bases between them. Germline V CDR1 and CDR2: LNHDA, SQIVND (reference sequence).

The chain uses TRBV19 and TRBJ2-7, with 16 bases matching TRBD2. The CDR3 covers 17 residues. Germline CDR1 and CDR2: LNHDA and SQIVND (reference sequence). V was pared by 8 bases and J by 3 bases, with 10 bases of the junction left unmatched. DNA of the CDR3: TGTGCCAGTGGACCGGGACTAGCGGGAGGGCGCCTCTACGAGCAGTACTTC. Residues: CASGPGLAGGRLYEQYF.

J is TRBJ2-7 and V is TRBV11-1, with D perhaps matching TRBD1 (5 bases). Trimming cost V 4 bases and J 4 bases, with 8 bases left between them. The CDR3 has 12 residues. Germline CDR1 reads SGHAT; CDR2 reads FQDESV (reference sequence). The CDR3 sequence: CASSSQGYEQYF. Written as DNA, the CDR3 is TGTGCCAGCAGCTCGCAGGGTTACGAGCAGTACTTC.

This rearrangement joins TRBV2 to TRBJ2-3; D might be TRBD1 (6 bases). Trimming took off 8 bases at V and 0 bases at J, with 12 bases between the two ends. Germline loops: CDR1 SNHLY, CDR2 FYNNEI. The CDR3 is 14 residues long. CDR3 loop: CASGMGASTDTQYF. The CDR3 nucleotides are TGTGCCAGCGGAATGGGGGCTAGCACAGATACGCAGTATTTT. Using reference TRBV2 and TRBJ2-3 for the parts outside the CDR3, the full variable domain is EPEVTQTPSHQVTQMGQEVILRCVPISNHLYFYWYRQILGQKVEFLVSFYNNEISEKSEIFDDQFSVERPDGSNFTLKIRSTKLEDSAMYFCASGMGASTDTQYFGPGTRLTVL.

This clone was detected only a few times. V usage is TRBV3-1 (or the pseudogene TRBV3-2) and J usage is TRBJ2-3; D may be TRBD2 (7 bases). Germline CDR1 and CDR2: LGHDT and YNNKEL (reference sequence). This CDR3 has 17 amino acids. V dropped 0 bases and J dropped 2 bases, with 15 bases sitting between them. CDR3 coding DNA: TGTGCCAGCAGCCAAGATAATAGGGGGGGTTTCACAGATACGCAGTATTTT. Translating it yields CASSQDNRGGFTDTQYF.

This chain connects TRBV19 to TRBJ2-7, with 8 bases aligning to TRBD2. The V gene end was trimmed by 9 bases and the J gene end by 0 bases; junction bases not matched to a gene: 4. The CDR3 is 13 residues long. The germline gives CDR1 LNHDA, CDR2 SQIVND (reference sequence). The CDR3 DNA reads TGTGCCAGCGCACGGGGGGGCTCCTACGAGCAGTACTTC. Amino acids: CASARGGSYEQYF.

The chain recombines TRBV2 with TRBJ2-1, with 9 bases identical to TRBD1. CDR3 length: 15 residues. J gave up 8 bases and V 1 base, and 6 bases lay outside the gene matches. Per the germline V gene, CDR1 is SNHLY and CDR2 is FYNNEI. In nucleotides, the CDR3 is TGTGCCAGCAGTGAAGGGGACAGGGAAAGGGATGAGCAGTTCTTC. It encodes CASSEGDRERDEQFF.

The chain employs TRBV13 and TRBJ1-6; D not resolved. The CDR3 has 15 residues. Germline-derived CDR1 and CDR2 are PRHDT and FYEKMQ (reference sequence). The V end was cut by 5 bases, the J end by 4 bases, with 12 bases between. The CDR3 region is CASSPGSGYNSPLHF. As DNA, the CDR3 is TGTGCCAGCAGCCCAGGCTCGGGGTATAATTCACCCCTCCACTTT.

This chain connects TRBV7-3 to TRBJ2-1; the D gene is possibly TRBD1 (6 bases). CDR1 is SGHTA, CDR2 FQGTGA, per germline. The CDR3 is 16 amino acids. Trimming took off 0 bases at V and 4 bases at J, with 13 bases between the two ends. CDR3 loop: CASSLTPGQSYNEQFF. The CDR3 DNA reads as TGTGCCAGCAGCTTAACGCCGGGACAATCATACAATGAGCAGTTCTTC.

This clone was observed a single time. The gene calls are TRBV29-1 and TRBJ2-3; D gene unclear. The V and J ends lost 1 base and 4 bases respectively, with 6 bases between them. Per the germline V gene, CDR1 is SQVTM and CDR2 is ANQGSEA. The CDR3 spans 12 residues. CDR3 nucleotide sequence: TGCAGCGTTGAAGCTCCCGCAGATACGCAGTATTTT. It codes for CSVEAPADTQYF.

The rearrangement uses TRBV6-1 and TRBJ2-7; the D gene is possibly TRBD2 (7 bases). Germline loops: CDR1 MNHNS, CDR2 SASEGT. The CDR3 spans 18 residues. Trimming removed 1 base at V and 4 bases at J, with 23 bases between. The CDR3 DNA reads TGTGCCAGCAGTGAAGGCGGGGAGGGGAGATGGCAGGGGTACGAGCAGTACTTC. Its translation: CASSEGGEGRWQGYEQYF.

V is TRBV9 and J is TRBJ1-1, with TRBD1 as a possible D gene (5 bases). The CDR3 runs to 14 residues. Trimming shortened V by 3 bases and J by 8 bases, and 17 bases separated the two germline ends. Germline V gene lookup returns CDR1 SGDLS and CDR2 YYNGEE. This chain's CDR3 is CASSALQGQVEAFF. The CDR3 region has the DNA TGTGCCAGCAGCGCCCTCCAGGGCCAAGTCGAAGCTTTCTTT.

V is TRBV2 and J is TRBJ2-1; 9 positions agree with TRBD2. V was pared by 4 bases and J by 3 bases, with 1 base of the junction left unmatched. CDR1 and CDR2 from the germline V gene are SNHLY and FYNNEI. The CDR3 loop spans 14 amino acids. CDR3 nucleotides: TGTGCCAGCAGTGTGACTAGCGGCTACAATGAGCAGTTCTTC. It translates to CASSVTSGYNEQFF.

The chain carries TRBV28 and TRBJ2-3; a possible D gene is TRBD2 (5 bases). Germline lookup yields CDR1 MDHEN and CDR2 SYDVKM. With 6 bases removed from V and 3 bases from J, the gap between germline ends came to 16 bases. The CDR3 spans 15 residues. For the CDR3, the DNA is TGTGCCAGCAGCCGCACTAGGATTAGGACAGATACGCAGTATTTT. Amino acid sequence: CASSRTRIRTDTQYF.